Shown below are 14 T cell receptor beta chains from a single sample sequenced in a study of cytomegalovirus exposure and HLA in healthy donors. PCR was performed using 60 Vbeta and 13 Jbeta primers. This table comes from immunoSEQ multiplex PCR, and its TCRdb copy is limited to in-frame clones, with some not included. This table has more than 150,000 clones, less than 90% appearing once. The specimen was PBMCs. These receptors were obtained from a girl under three years old in good health and CMV-seronegative.

The chain uses TRBV11-3 and TRBJ2-7; 10 bases are a match to TRBD2. Trimming removed 3 bases from V and 0 bases from J; junction bases left unmatched: 5. Germline assignment: CDR1 SGHNT and CDR2 YENEEA. The CDR3 runs to 16 residues. CDR3 protein: CASSLAGTSDSYEQYF. In DNA form, the CDR3 reads TGTGCCAGCAGCTTGGCCGGGACTAGCGACTCCTACGAGCAGTACTTC.

This chain links TRBV29-1 with TRBJ2-7, with TRBD2 identical over 9 bases. Germline-derived CDR1 and CDR2 are SQVTM and ANQGSEA. Unmatched junction bases numbered 9, after V lost 6 bases and J lost 0 bases. The CDR3 loop spans 15 amino acids. The CDR3 sequence: CSVAPIAGASYEQYF. CDR3 bases: TGCAGCGTGGCCCCCATAGCGGGAGCCTCCTACGAGCAGTACTTC.

This clone was seen more than once but under ten times. This rearrangement joins TRBV5-1 to TRBJ2-4; 10 bases are shared with TRBD1. CDR1 and CDR2 (germline): SGHRS, YFSETQ. V lost 0 bases and J lost 7; bases outside the gene matches: 10. The CDR3 runs to 17 residues. Written as DNA, the CDR3 is TGCGCCAGCAGCTTGGATTTCACCGGGACAGGGGTGAACATTCAGTACTTC. This sequence encodes CASSLDFTGTGVNIQYF.

The chain has TRBV2 and TRBJ2-5; 8 nucleotides match TRBD2. The better agreement between TRBJ2-7 and the DNA end casts doubt on the J call. Germline values: CDR1 SNHLY, CDR2 FYNNEI. This CDR3 contains 17 residues. The CDR3 sequence: CASSEALRRAGVYEQYF. Here the CDR3 DNA reads TGTGCCAGCAGTGAAGCGCTTCGGAGAGCGGGGGTCTACGAGCAGTACTTC.

V gene TRBV4-2 combines with J gene TRBJ1-1; TRBD1 matches 7 bases. Per the germline V gene, CDR1 is LGHNA and CDR2 is YNFKEQ. V shed 3 bases, J shed 5 bases, and the junction held 9 bases outside the gene matches. CDR3 length equals 15 residues. The chain's CDR3 is CASSQIQGEVTEAFF. CDR3 coding DNA: TGTGCCAGCAGCCAGATTCAGGGGGAAGTGACTGAAGCTTTCTTT.

The chain joins TRBV9 to TRBJ2-4; D not resolved. The germline V gene encodes CDR1 SGDLS and CDR2 YYNGEE. This CDR3 has 16 residues. V gave up 5 bases and J gave up 3 bases, with 18 bases separating them. In nucleotides, the CDR3 is TGTGCCAGCAGTCCCCCCCCCGGGTTAGTCAAAAACATTCAGTACTTC. Translated: CASSPPPGLVKNIQYF.

The chain uses TRBV6-1 and TRBJ2-1, with TRBD2 matching over 9 bases. There are 14 residues in the CDR3. Germline values: CDR1 MNHNS, CDR2 SASEGT. The J segment lost 9 bases and the V segment lost 4 bases, leaving 7 bases of the junction unmatched. DNA for the CDR3: TGTGCCAGCAGTGGTAGCGGGGGCTCGGGTGAGCAGTTCTTC. The encoded protein is CASSGSGGSGEQFF.

V usage is TRBV9 and J usage is TRBJ2-7; TRBD2 agrees at 9 bases. With 3 bases clipped from V and 0 bases from J, the junction kept 1 base outside the gene matches. Germline V gives CDR1 SGDLS, CDR2 YYNGEE. The CDR3 contains 14 residues. The DNA for the CDR3 is TGTGCCAGCAGCGAGACTAGCGGCTCCTACGAGCAGTACTTC. It codes for CASSETSGSYEQYF.

The genes are TRBV4-3 and TRBJ1-6; no reliable D call. This CDR3 has 15 residues. Trimming left V 6 bases short and J 7 bases short, with 16 bases between. CDR1 and CDR2 (germline): LGHNA, YSLEER. The CDR3 protein is CASSQEGDGNSPLHF. For the CDR3, the DNA is TGCGCCAGCAGTCAGGAGGGAGATGGAAATTCACCCCTCCACTTT.

This clone was seen a few times. This sequence joins TRBV5-1 and TRBJ2-3, with 12 bases lining up with TRBD2. The CDR3 is made up of 16 amino acids. Germline assignment: CDR1 SGHRS and CDR2 YFSETQ. The V gene end was trimmed by 1 base and the J gene end by 0 bases; junction bases not matched to a gene: 0. This chain's CDR3 is CASSLTSGGSTDTQYF. In DNA, the CDR3 is TGCGCCAGCAGCTTGACTAGCGGGGGGAGCACAGATACGCAGTATTTT.

This chain uses TRBV7-8 with TRBJ1-5; D perhaps matches TRBD1 (5 bases). Trimming shortened V by 3 bases and J by 6 bases, and 15 bases separated the two germline ends. The CDR3 consists of 15 residues. Germline V gene lookup returns CDR1 SGHVS and CDR2 FQNEAQ. CDR3 loop: CASSFGGRDFQPQHF. The CDR3 nucleotides are TGTGCCAGCAGCTTCGGCGGCAGGGATTTTCAGCCCCAGCATTTT.

This clone was found a few times. This chain uses TRBV13 with TRBJ1-3; D is unclear. V lost 2 bases and J 4 bases, leaving 3 bases between the germline ends. Germline assignment: CDR1 PRHDT and CDR2 FYEKMQ (reference sequence). CDR3 length: 12 amino acids. The CDR3 nucleotides read TGTGCCAGCAGCTTAACAGGAAACACCATATATTTT. Amino acid sequence: CASSLTGNTIYF.

The chain uses TRBV27 and TRBJ1-6, with 7 bases matching TRBD1. This CDR3 has 16 residues. Germline CDR1 and CDR2: MNHEY and SMNVEV (reference sequence). V lost 2 bases to trimming and J lost 9 bases; unmatched junction nucleotides: 10. DNA for the CDR3: TGTGCCAGCAGTTTAACCGGTGACAGGGTGTTTTCACCCCTCCACTTT. As protein: CASSLTGDRVFSPLHF.

The V call is TRBV7-3, the J call TRBJ2-1, with 8 bases fitting TRBD2. V was pared by 5 bases and J by 0 bases, with 3 bases of the junction left unmatched. The CDR3 is 15 amino acids. The V gene's germline CDR1 is SGHTA and CDR2 FQGTGA. The CDR3 region is CASSPLAGSYNEQFF. In DNA, the CDR3 is TGTGCCAGCAGCCCTCTAGCGGGCTCCTACAATGAGCAGTTCTTC.